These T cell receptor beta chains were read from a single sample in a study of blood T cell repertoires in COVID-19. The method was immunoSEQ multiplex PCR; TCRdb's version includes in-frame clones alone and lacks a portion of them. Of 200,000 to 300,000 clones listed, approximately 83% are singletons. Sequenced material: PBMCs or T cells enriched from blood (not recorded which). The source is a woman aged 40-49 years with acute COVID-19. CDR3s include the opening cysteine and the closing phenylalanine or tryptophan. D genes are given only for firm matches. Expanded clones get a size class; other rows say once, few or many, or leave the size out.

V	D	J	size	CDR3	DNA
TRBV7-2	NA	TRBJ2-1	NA	CASSFGDNEQFF	TGTGCCAGCAGCTTTGGAGACAATGAGCAGTTCTTC
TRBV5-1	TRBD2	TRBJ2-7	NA	CASSSSTSSYEQYF	TGCGCCAGCAGCTCGTCGACTAGCAGCTACGAGCAGTACTTC
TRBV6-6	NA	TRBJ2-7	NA	CASSRGEAYEQYF	TGTGCCAGCAGTCGCGGGGAGGCCTACGAGCAGTACTTC
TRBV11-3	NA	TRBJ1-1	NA	CASSFSNLGGTEAFF	TGTGCCAGCAGCTTTTCCAACCTTGGAGGCACTGAAGCTTTCTTT
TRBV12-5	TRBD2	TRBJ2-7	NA	CASALGLAYEQYF	TGTGCTAGTGCCCTCGGACTAGCGTACGAGCAGTACTTC
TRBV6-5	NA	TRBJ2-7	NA	CASTLGSSYEQYF	TGTGCCAGCACCCTCGGGAGTTCCTACGAGCAGTACTTC
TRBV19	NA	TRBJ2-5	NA	CASNNWGVGGETQYF	TGTGCCAGTAACAATTGGGGAGTAGGAGGAGAGACCCAGTACTTC
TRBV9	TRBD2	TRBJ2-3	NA	CASSGPSGGTDTQYF	TGTGCCAGCAGCGGTCCTAGCGGGGGGACAGATACGCAGTATTTT
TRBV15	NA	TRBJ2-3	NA	CATSRDRDLDTQYF	TGTGCCACCAGCAGAGACAGGGACTTAGATACGCAGTATTTT
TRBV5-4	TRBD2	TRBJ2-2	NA	CASRSLLAGAGELFF	TGTGCCAGCAGATCGCTCCTAGCGGGAGCCGGGGAGCTGTTTTTT
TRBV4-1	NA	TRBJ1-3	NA	CASSHVRAGAEKNTIYF	TGCGCCAGCAGCCACGTCCGAGCGGGAGCTGAAAAAAACACCATATATTTT
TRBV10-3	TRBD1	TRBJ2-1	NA	CAISESVGQQAYNEQFF	TGTGCCATCAGTGAGTCGGTGGGACAGCAGGCCTACAATGAGCAGTTCTTC
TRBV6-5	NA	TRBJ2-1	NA	CASRMGLAHNEQFF	TGTGCCAGCAGGATGGGACTCGCGCACAATGAGCAGTTCTTC
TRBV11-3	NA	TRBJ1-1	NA	CASSVDSHTEAFF	TGTGCCAGCAGCGTGGACAGTCACACTGAAGCTTTCTTT
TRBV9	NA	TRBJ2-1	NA	CASSVGGTYNEQFF	TGTGCCAGCAGCGTTGGCGGGACCTACAATGAGCAGTTCTTC
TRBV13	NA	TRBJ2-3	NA	CASSLLVTDTQYF	TGTGCCAGCAGCCTACTGGTCACAGATACGCAGTATTTT
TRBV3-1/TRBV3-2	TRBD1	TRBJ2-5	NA	CASSQVRDRGETQYF	TGTGCCAGCAGCCAAGTAAGGGACAGGGGAGAGACCCAGTACTTC
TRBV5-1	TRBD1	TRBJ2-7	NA	CASSLVGTEYSYEQYF	TGCGCCAGCAGCTTGGTCGGGACAGAATACTCCTACGAGCAGTACTTC
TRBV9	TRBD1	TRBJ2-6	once	CASSADRGTGANVLTF	TGTGCCAGCAGCGCCGACAGGGGAACTGGGGCCAACGTCCTGACTTTC
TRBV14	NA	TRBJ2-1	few	CASSQDGRGHSYNEQFF	TGTGCCAGCAGCCAAGACGGTAGAGGGCACTCCTACAATGAGCAGTTCTTC
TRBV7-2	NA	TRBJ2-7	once	CASSFPTLSYEQYF	TGTGCCAGCAGCTTCCCGACTCTCTCCTACGAGCAGTACTTC
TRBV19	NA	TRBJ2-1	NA	CASSTSGPSEQFF	TGTGCCAGTAGTACCAGCGGTCCGTCGGAGCAGTTCTTC
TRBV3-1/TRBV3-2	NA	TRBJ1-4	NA	CASSQEPVGGKLFF	TGTGCCAGCAGCCAAGAACCGGTGGGAGGAAAACTGTTTTTT
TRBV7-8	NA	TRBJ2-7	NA	CASSPDSPYEQYF	TGTGCCAGCAGCCCGGACAGCCCCTACGAGCAGTACTTC
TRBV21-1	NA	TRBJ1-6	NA	CASSKPPGHSYNSPLHF	TGTGCCAGCAGCAAACCTCCGGGACATTCGTATAATTCACCCCTCCACTTT
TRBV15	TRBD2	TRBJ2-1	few	CATSRGIAGGGNEQFF	TGTGCCACCAGCAGGGGGATAGCGGGAGGAGGCAATGAGCAGTTCTTC
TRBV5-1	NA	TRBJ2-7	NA	CASSAYRGGLMYEQYF	TGCGCCAGCAGCGCCTACAGGGGGGGCTTAATGTACGAGCAGTACTTC
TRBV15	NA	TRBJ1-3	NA	CATQMGDNSGNTIYF	TGTGCCACCCAAATGGGGGACAACTCTGGAAACACCATATATTTT
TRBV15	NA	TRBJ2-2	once	CATSIRVDTGELFF	TGTGCCACCAGCATCAGGGTAGATACCGGGGAGCTGTTTTTT
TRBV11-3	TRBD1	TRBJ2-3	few	CASSPPGTGGDTQYF	TGTGCCAGCAGCCCCCCCGGGACAGGGGGAGATACGCAGTATTTT
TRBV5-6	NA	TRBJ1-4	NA	CASSSIRDNNEKLFF	TGTGCCAGCAGCTCGATCCGGGACAATAATGAAAAACTGTTTTTT
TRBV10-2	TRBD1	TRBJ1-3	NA	CATWTGGNTIYF	TGCGCCACCTGGACAGGGGGAAACACCATATATTTT
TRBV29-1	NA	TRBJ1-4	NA	CSVKGGSDEKLFF	TGCAGCGTAAAAGGGGGTAGTGATGAAAAACTGTTTTTT
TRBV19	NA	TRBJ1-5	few	CASSLRGGINQPQHF	TGTGCCAGTAGCTTAAGAGGAGGAATAAATCAGCCCCAGCATTTT
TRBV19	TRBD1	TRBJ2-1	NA	CASSPTGGLRYNEQFF	TGTGCCAGTAGTCCGACAGGGGGCTTGAGGTACAATGAGCAGTTCTTC
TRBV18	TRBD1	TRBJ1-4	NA	CASSPSGGLGEKLFF	TGTGCCAGCTCACCCTCAGGGGGTCTTGGGGAAAAACTGTTTTTT
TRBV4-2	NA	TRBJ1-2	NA	CASSQDRRQEDGYTF	TGTGCCAGCAGCCAAGATAGAAGACAGGAAGATGGCTACACCTTC
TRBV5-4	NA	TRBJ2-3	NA	CASSLELKLTDTQYF	TGTGCCAGCAGCTTGGAGCTTAAACTCACAGATACGCAGTATTTT
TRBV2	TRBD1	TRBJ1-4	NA	CASRTGTGRGQQEKLFF	TGTGCCAGCAGAACCGGGACAGGGAGGGGTCAACAAGAAAAACTGTTTTTT
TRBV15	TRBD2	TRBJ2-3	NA	CATSRGRELDTQYF	TGTGCCACCAGCAGAGGGCGGGAGCTAGATACGCAGTATTTT
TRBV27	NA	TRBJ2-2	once	CASSSGGIGELFF	TGTGCCAGCAGTTCAGGGGGGATCGGGGAGCTGTTTTTT
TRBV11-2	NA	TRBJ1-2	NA	CASSLAQFYGYTF	TGTGCCAGCAGCTTAGCACAGTTCTATGGCTACACCTTC
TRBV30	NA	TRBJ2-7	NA	CAWSTRYEQYF	TGTGCCTGGAGTACTCGCTACGAGCAGTACTTC
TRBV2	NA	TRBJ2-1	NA	CASSVEDNEQFF	TGTGCCAGCAGTGTAGAAGACAATGAGCAGTTCTTC
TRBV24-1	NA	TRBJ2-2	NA	CATRGQYTGELFF	TGTGCCACCAGAGGACAGTACACCGGGGAGCTGTTTTTT
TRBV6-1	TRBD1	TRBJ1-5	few	CASSAVTGGNNQPQHF	TGTGCCAGCAGTGCAGTGACAGGGGGTAACAATCAGCCCCAGCATTTT
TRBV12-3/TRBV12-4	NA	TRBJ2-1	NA	CASSRTIREQFF	TGTGCCAGCAGCCGGACTATCAGGGAGCAGTTCTTC
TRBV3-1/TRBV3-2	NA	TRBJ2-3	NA	CASSQELLDTQYF	TGTGCCAGCAGCCAAGAGTTACTGGATACGCAGTATTTT
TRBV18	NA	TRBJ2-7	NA	CASSIRDRAFDEQYF	TGTGCCAGCTCAATCCGGGATCGCGCATTCGACGAGCAGTACTTC
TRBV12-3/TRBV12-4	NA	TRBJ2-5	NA	CASSQASLGTQYF	TGTGCCAGCAGTCAAGCGAGTCTGGGGACCCAGTACTTC
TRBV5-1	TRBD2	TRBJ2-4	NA	CASSYTSGKAKNIQYF	TGCGCCAGCAGCTATACTAGCGGGAAAGCCAAAAACATTCAGTACTTC
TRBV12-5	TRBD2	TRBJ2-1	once	CASGPSGRISNEQFF	TGTGCTAGTGGTCCCAGCGGGAGGATTAGCAATGAGCAGTTCTTC
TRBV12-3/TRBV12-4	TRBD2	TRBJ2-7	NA	CASSPAGESEQYF	TGTGCCAGCAGCCCAGCGGGAGAATCCGAGCAGTACTTC
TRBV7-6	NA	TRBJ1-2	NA	CASSELEGTNYGYTF	TGTGCCAGCAGCGAACTTGAGGGAACTAACTATGGCTACACCTTC
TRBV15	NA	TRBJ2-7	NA	CATSRDLVSYEQYF	TGTGCCACCAGCAGAGATCTAGTCTCCTACGAGCAGTACTTC
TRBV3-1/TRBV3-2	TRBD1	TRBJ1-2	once	CASSPTGQGAVGYTF	TGTGCCAGCAGCCCAACGGGACAGGGAGCGGTGGGCTACACCTTC
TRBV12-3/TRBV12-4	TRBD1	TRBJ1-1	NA	CATQQGADTEAFF	TGTGCCACCCAACAGGGGGCGGACACTGAAGCTTTCTTT
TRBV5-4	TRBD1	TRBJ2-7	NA	CASSLHQDRGHYEQYF	TGTGCCAGCAGCCTACACCAGGACAGGGGCCACTACGAGCAGTACTTC
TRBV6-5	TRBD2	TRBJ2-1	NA	CASRTSGSVEQFF	TGTGCCAGCAGAACTAGCGGGAGTGTTGAGCAGTTCTTC
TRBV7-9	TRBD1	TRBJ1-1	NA	CASSYLGDRDTEAFF	TGTGCCAGCAGCTACCTTGGAGACAGGGACACTGAAGCTTTCTTT